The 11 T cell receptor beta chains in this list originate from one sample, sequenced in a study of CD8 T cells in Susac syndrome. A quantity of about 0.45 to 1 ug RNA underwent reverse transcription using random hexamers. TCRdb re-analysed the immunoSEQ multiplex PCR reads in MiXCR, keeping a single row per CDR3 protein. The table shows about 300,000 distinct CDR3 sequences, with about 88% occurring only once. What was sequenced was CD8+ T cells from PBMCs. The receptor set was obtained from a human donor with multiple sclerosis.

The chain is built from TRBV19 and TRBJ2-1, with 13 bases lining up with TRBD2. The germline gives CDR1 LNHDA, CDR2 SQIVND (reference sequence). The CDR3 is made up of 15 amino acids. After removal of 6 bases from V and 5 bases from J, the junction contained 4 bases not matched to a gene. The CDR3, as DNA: TGTGCCAGTAGCCTGACTAGCGGGGGGAACAATGAGCAGTTCTTC. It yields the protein CASSLTSGGNNEQFF.

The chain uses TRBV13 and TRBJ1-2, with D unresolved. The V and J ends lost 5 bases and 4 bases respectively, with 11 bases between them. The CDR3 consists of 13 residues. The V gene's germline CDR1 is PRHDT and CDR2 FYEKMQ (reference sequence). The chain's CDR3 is CASSQQYSYGYTF. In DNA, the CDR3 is TGTGCCAGCAGCCAACAGTATTCCTATGGCTACACCTTC.

Here the CDR3 reads CASSKTDGSGNTIYF. The DNA of the CDR3 is TGTGCCAGCAGCAAGACAGACGGCTCTGGAAACACCATATATTTT. The rearrangement uses TRBV7-9 and TRBJ1-3, with D possibly TRBD1 on 5 matching bases. The CDR3 has 15 residues. V was pared by 5 bases and J by 0 bases, with 11 bases between. Germline assignment: CDR1 SEHNR and CDR2 FQNEAQ (reference sequence).

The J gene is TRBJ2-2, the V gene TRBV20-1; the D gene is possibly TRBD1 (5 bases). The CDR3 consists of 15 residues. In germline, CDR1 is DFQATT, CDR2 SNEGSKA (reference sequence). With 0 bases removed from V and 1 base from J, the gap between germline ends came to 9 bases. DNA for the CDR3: TGCAGTGCTAGAGATATAACAGGGAACACCGGGGAGCTGTTTTTT. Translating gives CSARDITGNTGELFF.

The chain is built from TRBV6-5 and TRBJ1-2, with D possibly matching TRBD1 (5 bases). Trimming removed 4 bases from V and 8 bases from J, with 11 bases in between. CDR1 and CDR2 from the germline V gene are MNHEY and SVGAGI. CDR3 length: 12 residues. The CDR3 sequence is CASSSPGGGYTF. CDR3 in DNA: TGTGCCAGCAGTTCCCCCGGGGGAGGCTACACCTTC.

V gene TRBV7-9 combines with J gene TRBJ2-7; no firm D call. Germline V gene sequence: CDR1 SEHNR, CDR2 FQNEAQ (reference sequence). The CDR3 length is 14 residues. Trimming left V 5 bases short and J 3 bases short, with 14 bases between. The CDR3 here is CASSPYPTDYEQYF. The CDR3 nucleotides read TGTGCCAGCAGCCCCTACCCTACCGACTACGAGCAGTACTTC.

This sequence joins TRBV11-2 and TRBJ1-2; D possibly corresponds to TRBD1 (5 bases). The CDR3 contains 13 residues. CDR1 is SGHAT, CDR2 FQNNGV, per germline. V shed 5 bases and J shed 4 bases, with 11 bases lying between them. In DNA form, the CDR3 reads TGTGCCAGCAGCCAACGGGGGAGCTATGGCTACACCTTC. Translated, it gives CASSQRGSYGYTF.

CDR3 coding DNA: TGTGCCAGCAGCTTAGGGACAGGGCTAATGTCGAGCACAGATACGCAGTATTTT. Translating gives CASSLGTGLMSSTDTQYF. The chain employs TRBV7-9 and TRBJ2-3, with 8 bases aligning to TRBD1. Germline-derived CDR1 and CDR2 are SEHNR and FQNEAQ (reference sequence). The trim removed 1 base at V and 0 bases at J, leaving 9 bases unmatched. There are 18 residues in the CDR3.

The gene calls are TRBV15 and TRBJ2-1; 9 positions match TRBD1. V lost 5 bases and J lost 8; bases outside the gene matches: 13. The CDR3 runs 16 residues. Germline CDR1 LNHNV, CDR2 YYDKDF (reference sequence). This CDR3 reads CATSPGAGQGIDEQFF. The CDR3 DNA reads TGTGCCACCAGCCCTGGGGCTGGACAGGGGATAGATGAGCAGTTCTTC.

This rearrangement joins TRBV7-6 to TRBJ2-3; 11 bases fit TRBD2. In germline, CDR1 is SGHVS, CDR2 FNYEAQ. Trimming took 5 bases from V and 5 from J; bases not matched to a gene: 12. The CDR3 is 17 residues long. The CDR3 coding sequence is TGTGCCAGCAGCCCCGAACCGATAGCGGGGGGGAGAGATACGCAGTATTTT. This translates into CASSPEPIAGGRDTQYF. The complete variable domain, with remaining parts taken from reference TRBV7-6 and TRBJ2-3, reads GAGVSQSPRYKVTKRGQDVALRCDPISGHVSLYWYRQALGQGPEFLTYFNYEAQQDKSGLPNDRFSAERPEGSISTLTIQRTEQRDSAMYRCASSPEPIAGGRDTQYFGPGTRLTVL.

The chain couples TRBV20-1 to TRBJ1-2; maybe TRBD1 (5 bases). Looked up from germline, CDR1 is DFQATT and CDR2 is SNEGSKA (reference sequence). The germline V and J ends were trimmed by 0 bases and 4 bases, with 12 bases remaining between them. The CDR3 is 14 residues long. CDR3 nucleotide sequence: TGCAGTGCTAGAGATATGGGCAGGGCCTATGGCTACACCTTC. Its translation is CSARDMGRAYGYTF.